This TCR beta chain was identified in a study of T cell repertoires in cytomegalovirus infection. This clonotype showed up many times. Its target is unknown. A junction end diverges from the germline sequence, so it may reflect a read error. TCRdb reprocessed the reads via MiXCR and lists one record per CDR3 protein. The data show approximately 550,000 distinct CDR3 sequences, about 15% seen once. The CDR3 runs to 12 residues. Germline CDR1 MNHNY, CDR2 SVGAGI (reference sequence). General observations from the study: Cumulative public TCR beta family frequency identified carriers of CMV plus the relevant HLA.

The receptor was isolated from a human donor in good health (CMV status not recorded). Some clones in this sample may be carry-over from other donors' samples. The chain joins TRBV6-6 to TRBJ1-1, with 11 bases fitting TRBD1. Input material: CD8+ T cells from PBMCs. CDR3 sequence: CASSYPGQGALF. CDR3 nucleotides: TGTGCCAGCAGTTACCCCGGACAGGGGGCGCTTTTT.